A single sample is the source of the 17 T cell receptor beta chains below, sequenced in a study of shared clonotypes between healthy human individuals (TCRdb year 2020). Library construction relied on the immunoSEQ multiplex PCR assay. TCRdb carries this immuneACCESS record with in-frame sequences only. Its versions omit some clonotypes, under half of them owing to an unresolved V gene in the studies checked, with the rest unexplained. The sample includes about 330,000 clones, with approximately 79% observed a single time. The top ten hold about 9.3% of the sample. The sequenced material came from memory CD4+ T cells sorted from blood. Read against the paper, the sample's cell subset or site label means: CD45RA-negative fraction. The receptor source for this set is a man aged 30 to 45 in good health.

This clone was counted between two and nine times. V gene TRBV27 combines with J gene TRBJ2-2; D perhaps matches TRBD2 (5 bases). V was clipped by 6 bases and J by 4 bases, with 18 bases between them. The germline V gene has CDR1 MNHEY and CDR2 SMNVEV (reference sequence). The CDR3 has 16 residues. The chain's CDR3 is CASSPRPVGVTGELFF. The CDR3 DNA reads as TGTGCCAGCAGCCCCAGACCAGTCGGGGTCACCGGGGAGCTGTTTTTT.

The chain employs TRBV5-4 and TRBJ2-3; 7 nucleotides align to TRBD2. With 4 bases clipped from V and 2 bases from J, the junction kept 7 bases outside the gene matches. Germline-derived CDR1 and CDR2 are SGHNT and YYREEE (reference sequence). This CDR3 contains 15 residues. CDR3: CASSRLAVNTDTQYF. Here the CDR3 DNA reads TGTGCCAGCAGCCGTCTAGCGGTGAACACAGATACGCAGTATTTT.

There are a few counts of this clone. The chain employs TRBV5-5 and TRBJ2-5; D possibly corresponds to TRBD1 (6 bases). The CDR3 runs 16 residues. In germline, CDR1 is SGHKS, CDR2 YYEKEE (reference sequence). The V and J ends lost 4 bases and 1 base respectively, with 17 bases between them. The CDR3 reads CASSVGFRTVQETQYF. In nucleotides, the CDR3 is TGTGCCAGCAGCGTAGGATTTCGGACAGTCCAAGAGACCCAGTACTTC.

The V call is TRBV11-2, the J call TRBJ2-5; tentatively, D is TRBD2 (6 bases). The CDR3 covers 15 residues. With 5 bases removed from V and 4 bases from J, the gap between germline ends came to 17 bases. Germline assignment: CDR1 SGHAT and CDR2 FQNNGV. CDR3 sequence reads: CASSLARPGGETQYF. CDR3 sequence (DNA): TGTGCCAGCAGCCTCGCCCGCCCCGGGGGAGAGACCCAGTACTTC.

The genes are TRBV29-1 and TRBJ2-7; tentative D call: TRBD1 (5 bases). This CDR3 has 11 amino acids. V lost 3 bases and J 7 bases, leaving 10 bases between the germline ends. Germline V gene sequence: CDR1 SQVTM, CDR2 ANQGSEA. DNA for the CDR3: TGCAGCGTTGAGGCCAACAGGGAGCAGTACTTC. It encodes CSVEANREQYF.

The V and J genes are TRBV5-4 and TRBJ2-1; 7 bases line up with TRBD1. V was pared by 2 bases and J by 5 bases, with 13 bases of the junction left unmatched. The CDR3 totals 17 residues. Germline-derived CDR1 and CDR2 are SGHNT and YYREEE (reference sequence). This CDR3 is CASSFGAGQAAHNEQFF. CDR3 sequence (DNA): TGTGCCAGCAGCTTTGGGGCAGGACAGGCAGCACACAATGAGCAGTTCTTC.

As regards this clone: Distinct nucleotide sequences in the sample also encode this CDR3. CDR3 sequence (DNA): TGCAGCGTTGGAGGGGGTATGAACACTGAAGCTTTCTTT. Its translation is CSVGGGMNTEAFF. The V call is TRBV29-1, the J call TRBJ1-1, with D possibly being TRBD1 (6 bases). Germline lookup yields CDR1 SQVTM and CDR2 ANQGSEA. Deletions cut 4 bases from V and 0 bases from J, with 9 bases between. This CDR3 has 13 amino acids.

The chain joins TRBV18 to TRBJ1-1; D remains ambiguous. The CDR3 spans 14 residues. The V and J ends lost 0 bases and 1 base respectively, with 6 bases between them. Germline-derived CDR1 and CDR2 are KGHSH and LQKENI. The CDR3 protein is CASSPPGKNTEAFF. CDR3 DNA sequence: TGTGCCAGCTCACCACCGGGTAAGAACACTGAAGCTTTCTTT.

With respect to this clone: Different DNA sequences within this sample yield the same CDR3. CDR3 bases: TGTGCCAGCAGGTTAAATGAAAAACTGTTTTTT. Translation: CASRLNEKLFF. The rearrangement uses TRBV6-1 and TRBJ1-4; no clear D. Trimming shortened V by 6 bases and J by 5 bases, and 4 bases separated the two germline ends. CDR3 length equals 11 residues. Germline assignment: CDR1 MNHNS and CDR2 SASEGT.

The CDR3 DNA reads as TGTGCCAGCAGCTCGGGGGCGTCCACCGGGGAGCTGTTTTTT. It translates to CASSSGASTGELFF. The rearrangement joins TRBV7-6 to TRBJ2-2, with D perhaps TRBD1 or TRBD2 (6 bases each). The CDR3 has 14 residues. CDR1 and CDR2 from the germline V gene are SGHVS and FNYEAQ. Trimming took 4 bases from V and 4 from J, leaving 10 bases between them.

The V and J genes are TRBV10-3 and TRBJ2-3; 10 bases align to TRBD2. Germline V gene sequence: CDR1 ENHRY, CDR2 SYGVKD. V gave up 6 bases and J gave up 6 bases; unmatched junction bases: 6. The CDR3 spans 14 residues. This CDR3 is CAIRSSGSRDTQYF. The CDR3 nucleotides are TGTGCCATCAGGTCTAGCGGGAGTCGGGATACGCAGTATTTT.

V is TRBV6-5 and J is TRBJ2-7; D gene uncertain. Germline V gene lookup returns CDR1 MNHEY and CDR2 SVGAGI. The CDR3 is 11 amino acids. The germline V and J ends were trimmed by 0 bases and 9 bases, with 6 bases remaining between them. CDR3 bases: TGTGCCAGCAGTTACTCTGGGGTGCAGTACTTC. Translation gives CASSYSGVQYF.

This rearrangement joins TRBV7-9 to TRBJ2-1; a weak D match, TRBD1 (6 bases). The CDR3 has 19 amino acids. In germline, CDR1 is SEHNR, CDR2 FQNEAQ (reference sequence). V was trimmed by 5 bases and J by 0 bases, leaving 23 bases between them. The CDR3 nucleotides are TGTGCCAGCAGCGACTTACAGGGTGGGGTTCTCCGCTCCTACAATGAGCAGTTCTTC. As protein: CASSDLQGGVLRSYNEQFF.

This rearrangement joins TRBV5-6 to TRBJ2-3; 10 bases are a match to TRBD2. This CDR3 comprises 15 residues. The germline V gene has CDR1 SGHDT and CDR2 YYEEEE. With V trimmed by 2 bases and J by 3 bases, 3 bases remained unmatched. The CDR3 here is CASSLAGGPTDTQYF. CDR3 sequence (DNA): TGTGCCAGCAGCTTAGCGGGAGGGCCGACAGATACGCAGTATTTT.

The chain joins TRBV5-1 to TRBJ2-2; perhaps TRBD2 as D (6 bases). The germline gives CDR1 SGHRS, CDR2 YFSETQ. The V gene lost 4 bases and the J gene lost 5 bases, with 15 bases spanning the gap. The CDR3 consists of 15 residues. In DNA form, the CDR3 reads TGCGCCAGCAGCCGTGTCGGGAGTCGGACCGGGGAGCTGTTTTTT. Its translation: CASSRVGSRTGELFF. Complete variable domain (other parts from reference TRBV5-1 and TRBJ2-2): KAGVTQTPRYLIKTRGQQVTLSCSPISGHRSVSWYQQTPGQGLQFLFEYFSETQRNKGNFPGRFSGRQFSNSRSEMNVSTLELGDSALYLCASSRVGSRTGELFFGEGSRLTVL.

The genes are TRBV5-1 and TRBJ1-1; no clear D. The CDR3 runs to 13 residues. In germline, CDR1 is SGHRS, CDR2 YFSETQ. Trimming took off 5 bases at V and 3 bases at J, with 11 bases between the two ends. CDR3 amino acids: CASSRGGDTEAFF. CDR3 sequence (DNA): TGCGCCAGCAGTCGGGGTGGGGACACTGAAGCTTTCTTT.

The chain uses TRBV7-2 and TRBJ1-4, with 8 positions matching TRBD1. V gave up 5 bases and J gave up 7 bases; unmatched junction bases: 9. The CDR3 sequence is 15 residues long. Germline lookup yields CDR1 SGHTA and CDR2 FQGNSA. CDR3 nucleotide sequence: TGTGCCAGCAGCAGGGCGACAGGGGCCTTTGAAAAACTGTTTTTT. Its translation: CASSRATGAFEKLFF.